The 2 T cell receptor beta chains below come from one sample, sequenced in a study of T cells after somatic rescue of genetic block. Libraries were prepared by immunoSEQ multiplex PCR; TCRdb keeps only in-frame clonotypes and omits some of them. Of over 55,000 clones in the sample, around 90% are singletons; the top ten hold about 3%. The sample comprised peripheral blood mononuclear cells (PBMCs). The receptor set was obtained from a middle-aged man.

The chain uses TRBV6-6 and TRBJ1-5; weak D call: TRBD1 (5 bases). The ends were cut back, 2 bases at V and 12 bases at J, with 20 bases in the middle. The length of the CDR3 is 15 residues. Germline CDR1 is MNHNY and CDR2 is SVGAGI (reference sequence). The CDR3 DNA follows: TGTGCCAGCAGTTACCCGGGACGCTCCAGAAGTGGCCAGCATTTT. Translation gives CASSYPGRSRSGQHF.

V is TRBV6-6 and J is TRBJ2-6, with D perhaps matching TRBD1 or TRBD2 (5 bases each). This CDR3 has 16 residues. Germline V gene sequence: CDR1 MNHNY, CDR2 SVGAGI (reference sequence). Trimming pared 0 bases from V and 0 bases from J, leaving 6 bases between. This CDR3 is CASSYSGDSGANVLTF. CDR3 bases: TGTGCCAGCAGTTACTCGGGGGACTCTGGGGCCAACGTCCTGACTTTC.